This TCR beta chain was documented in a study of CD8 T cells in ankylosing spondylitis. Study-level points and caveats: Disease-associated clones were CD8+ and fairly uncommon in peripheral blood. A TCR beta motif of several highly homologous variants seemed to mark ankylosing spondylitis blood. Enrichment of disease-linked clones was reportedly significant in matched ankylosing spondylitis synovial fluid.

This clonotype was detected a few times. Its target is unknown. CDR1 is SGHVS, CDR2 FQNEAQ, per germline. The CDR3 contains 15 residues. The V end lost 5 bases, the J end lost 5 bases, and 17 bases lay between the germline ends. With molecular barcodes, quantitative 5'-RACE was used to make the TCR beta libraries. TCRdb reprocessed the 5' RACE reads with MiXCR, giving one entry per CDR3 protein. The data contain 450,000 to 550,000 distinct CDR3 sequences, approximately 5% of them singletons. The receptor's source is a male donor with ankylosing spondylitis. The sample comprised blood, either unsorted or a sorted T cell fraction (not recorded which). The chain carries TRBV7-8 and TRBJ2-3, with D maybe TRBD2 (6 bases). The CDR3 DNA sequence: TGTGCCAGCAGCCCAGCGGGCGGGGACGGAGATACGCAGTATTTT. Residues: CASSPAGGDGDTQYF. Based on the CDR3 plus reference TRBV7-8 and TRBJ2-3, the full variable domain is GAGVSQSPRYKVAKRGQDVALRCDPISGHVSLFWYQQALGQGPEFLTYFQNEAQLDKSGLPSDRFFAERPEGSVSTLKIQRTQQEDSAVYLCASSPAGGDGDTQYFGPGTRLTVL.